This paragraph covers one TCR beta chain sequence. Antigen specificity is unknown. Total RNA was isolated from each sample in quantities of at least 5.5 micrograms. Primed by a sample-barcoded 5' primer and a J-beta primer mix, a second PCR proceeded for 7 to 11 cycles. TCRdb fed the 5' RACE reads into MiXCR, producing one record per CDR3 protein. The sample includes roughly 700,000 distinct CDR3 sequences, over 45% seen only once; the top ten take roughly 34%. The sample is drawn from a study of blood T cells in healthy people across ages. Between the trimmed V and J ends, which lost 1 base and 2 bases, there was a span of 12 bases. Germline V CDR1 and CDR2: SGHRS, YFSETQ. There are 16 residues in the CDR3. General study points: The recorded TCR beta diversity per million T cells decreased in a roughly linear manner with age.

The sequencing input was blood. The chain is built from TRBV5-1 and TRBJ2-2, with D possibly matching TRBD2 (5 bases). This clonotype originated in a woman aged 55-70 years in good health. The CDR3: CASSLIGLHNTGELFF. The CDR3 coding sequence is TGCGCCAGCAGCTTGATCGGACTCCACAACACCGGGGAGCTGTTTTTT.